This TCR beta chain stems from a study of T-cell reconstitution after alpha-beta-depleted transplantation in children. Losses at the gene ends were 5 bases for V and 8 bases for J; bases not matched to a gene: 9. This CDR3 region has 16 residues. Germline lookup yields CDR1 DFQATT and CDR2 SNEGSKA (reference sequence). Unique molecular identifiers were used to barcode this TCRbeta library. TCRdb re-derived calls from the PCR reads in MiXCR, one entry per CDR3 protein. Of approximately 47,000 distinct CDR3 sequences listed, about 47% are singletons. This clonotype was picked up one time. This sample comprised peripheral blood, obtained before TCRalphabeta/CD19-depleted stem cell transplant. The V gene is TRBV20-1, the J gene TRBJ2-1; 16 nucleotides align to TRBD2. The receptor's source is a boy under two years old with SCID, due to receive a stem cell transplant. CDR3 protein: CSAWGLAGGPGDEQFF. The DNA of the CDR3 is TGCAGTGCTTGGGGACTAGCGGGGGGGCCTGGCGATGAGCAGTTCTTC.